This T cell receptor beta chain was profiled in a study of T-cell memory formation after mild COVID-19. Trimming took off 4 bases at V and 2 bases at J, with 6 bases between the two ends. The CDR3 has 12 residues. Germline V gene sequence: CDR1 MNHNS, CDR2 SASEGT. TCRdb processed the 5' RACE reads anew with MiXCR; each CDR3 protein has one entry. Of roughly 500,000 distinct CDR3 sequences listed, around 21% were seen once; the top ten hold about 12%. The sample taken for sequencing was PBMCs or a T cell subset sorted from them (not recorded which). The rearrangement joins TRBV6-1 to TRBJ2-7; D remains unclear. This clonotype originated in an adult woman who had mild COVID-19 (a few samples of this study predate the infection). Cell type and time point are not known. CDR3 DNA: TGTGCCAGCAGTGTCAACACCTACGAGCAGTACTTC. Translation: CASSVNTYEQYF.